A single sample gave rise to the 11 T cell receptor beta chains below, sequenced in a study of T cells in women clearing cervical HPV infection. Assay: immunoSEQ multiplex PCR; the TCRdb copy retains only in-frame clones and omits some. This table lists over 9,000 clones. The sequenced material came from blood buffy coat. The origin of the receptors is a woman aged 18 to 75 with a cervical HPV16 infection that either progressed to CIN3+ or cleared (not recorded which).

As for this clone: The observed sequence ends 3 residues before the CDR3 terminus, with the missing tail filled in from the germline J gene. This chain connects TRBV5-1 to TRBJ2-3; no reliable D call. V was clipped by 3 bases and J by 5 bases, with 4 bases between them. Germline CDR1 is SGHRS and CDR2 is YFSETQ. The CDR3 has 11 amino acids. The covered CDR3 bases are TGCGCCAGCAGCTATAAAGATACG. Protein: CASSYKDT. The full CDR3 protein reads CASSYKDTQYF.

Notes on this clone: The CDR3 goes on 3 residues after the read ends, and that part is filled in from the germline J gene. The chain has TRBV7-8 and TRBJ2-1; a possible D gene is TRBD2 (7 bases). This CDR3 is 15 amino acids long. CDR1 and CDR2 (germline): SGHVS, FQNEAQ. V lost 1 base, J lost 5 bases, and 12 bases lay in between. CDR3 sequence reads: CASSLEGGGDNEQFF. Partial CDR3 DNA: TGTGCCAGCAGCTTAGAAGGGGGGGGCGACAATGAG.

This clone is labeled medium-sized based on frequency. The sequence runs out 3 residues before the end of the CDR3; the remainder is reconstructed from the germline J gene. The rearrangement joins TRBV6-2 or TRBV6-3 to TRBJ1-2; no reliable D call. The CDR3 is made up of 12 amino acids. Germline values: CDR1 MNHEY, CDR2 SVGEGT. V was trimmed by 4 bases and J by 2 bases, leaving 5 bases between them. CDR3 sequence reads: CASSSQNYGYTF. The DNA read from the CDR3 is TGTGCCAGCAGTTCACAGAACTATGGC.

With respect to this clone: The read halts 3 residues ahead of the CDR3 end, with the missing end drawn from the germline J gene. The chain recombines TRBV18 with TRBJ2-2; D uncertain. The CDR3 totals 14 residues. Germline V gene data show CDR1 as KGHSH and CDR2 as LQKENI. Partial CDR3 DNA: TGTGCCAGCTCACCACTCGCGGCTAATGAAAAG. The encoded protein is CASSPLAANEK. The CDR3 reads in full as CASSPLAANEKLFF.

A remark on this clone: At one of its ends the junction is not consistent with the germline gene, which may arise from a read error. Read coverage stops 3 residues before the CDR3 terminus; the germline J gene supplies the remainder. V is TRBV7-9 and J is TRBJ1-2; D ambiguous. CDR1 is SEHNR, CDR2 FQNEAQ, per germline (reference sequence). CDR3 length equals 13 residues. The CDR3 spells CASSQDTIYDYTF. CDR3 bases read: TGTGCCAGCAGCCAAGATACGATCTATGAC.

Its frequency marks this clone as medium-sized. From the germline J gene comes the end of the CDR3, since the read stops 3 residues before it. The chain is built from TRBV12-3 or TRBV12-4 and TRBJ1-1; D not resolved. Trimming took 2 bases from V and 0 from J, leaving 4 bases between them. The CDR3 is 13 amino acids. CDR3 sequence: CASSLSLNTEAFF. The DNA read from the CDR3 is TGTGCCAGCAGTTTAAGCTTGAACACTGAA.

Concerning this clone itself: The observed sequence ends 3 residues before the CDR3 terminus, with the missing tail filled in from the germline J gene. The rearrangement uses TRBV19 and TRBJ1-4, with D unclear. The CDR3 covers 14 residues. Looked up from germline, CDR1 is LNHDA and CDR2 is SQIVND (reference sequence). CDR3 DNA, as far as it was read: TGTGCCAGTAGCCTGGAGAACTATAATTCACCA. Amino acid sequence: CASSLENYNSP. The whole CDR3 sequence is CASSLENYNSPLFF.

For this clone: The read gets to within 3 residues of the CDR3 end, and the germline J gene fills in the rest. The chain recombines TRBV7-7 with TRBJ2-1, with D perhaps assigned TRBD1 or TRBD2 (6 bases each). This CDR3 region has 17 residues. CDR1 and CDR2 (germline): SSHAT, FNYEAQ (reference sequence). Between the trimmed V and J ends, which lost 1 base and 6 bases, there was a span of 19 bases. CDR3 region: CASSLVGGGGSGNEQFF. Partial CDR3 DNA: TGTGCCAGCAGCTTAGTGGGAGGTGGGGGCAGCGGCAATGAG.

With respect to this clone: From the germline J gene comes the end of the CDR3, since the read stops 3 residues before it. The chain recombines TRBV6-4 with TRBJ2-1; 14 bases are shared with TRBD2. The ends lost 2 bases at V and 6 bases at J; junction bases unmatched: 0. The CDR3 loop spans 15 amino acids. CDR1 and CDR2 (germline): MRHNA, SNTAGT. The CDR3 here is CASSDGTSGGNEQFF. The DNA read from the CDR3 is TGTGCCAGCAGTGACGGGACTAGCGGGGGCAATGAG.

Considering frequency, this clone is medium-sized (0.01 to 0.1%). Read data end 3 residues before the CDR3 end; the end is taken from the germline J gene. The chain links TRBV6-2 or TRBV6-3 to TRBJ1-1, with TRBD1 matching 8 bases. Looked up from germline, CDR1 is MNHEY and CDR2 is SVGEGT. Germline trimming cut 4 bases from V and 0 bases from J; bases unmatched to any gene: 7. The CDR3 is 16 amino acids. Partial CDR3 DNA: TGTGCCAGCAGTTTAGGGGACAGGACCTTGAACACTGAA. Translation gives CASSLGDRTLNTE. The CDR3, in full, reads CASSLGDRTLNTEAFF.

As for this clone: The read ends 3 residues before the CDR3 terminus; that terminus is restored from the germline J gene. Other nucleotide sequences in the sample specify the same CDR3. The chain has TRBV7-9 and TRBJ1-3, with D tentatively TRBD1 (5 bases). This CDR3 has 14 residues. The germline CDR1 and CDR2 sequences are SEHNR and FQNEAQ (reference sequence). V was pared by 3 bases and J by 2 bases, with 8 bases between. CDR3 bases read: TGTGCCAGCAGCTTGCGGGGCACTGGAAACACC. It translates to CASSLRGTGNT. The CDR3 in full is CASSLRGTGNTIYF.